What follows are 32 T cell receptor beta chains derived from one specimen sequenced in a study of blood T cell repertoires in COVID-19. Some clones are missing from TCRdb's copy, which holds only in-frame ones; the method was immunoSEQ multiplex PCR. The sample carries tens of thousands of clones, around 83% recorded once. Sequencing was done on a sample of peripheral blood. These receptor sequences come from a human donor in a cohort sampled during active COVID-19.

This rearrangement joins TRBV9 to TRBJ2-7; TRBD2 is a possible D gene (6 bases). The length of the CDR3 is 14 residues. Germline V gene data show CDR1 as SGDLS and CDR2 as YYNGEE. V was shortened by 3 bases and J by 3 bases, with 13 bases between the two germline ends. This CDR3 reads CASSAPGRGYEQYF. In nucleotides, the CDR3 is TGTGCCAGCAGCGCCCCCGGGAGAGGCTACGAGCAGTACTTC.

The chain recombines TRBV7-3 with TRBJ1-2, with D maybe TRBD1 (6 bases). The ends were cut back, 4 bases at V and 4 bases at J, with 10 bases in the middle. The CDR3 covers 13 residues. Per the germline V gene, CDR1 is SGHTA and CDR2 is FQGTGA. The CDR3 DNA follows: TGTGCCAGCAGCTCCTGGACAGTCTATGGCTACACCTTC. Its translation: CASSSWTVYGYTF.

The CDR3: CASSPRSFYGYTF. In DNA form, the CDR3 reads TGTGCCAGCAGCCCCCGGTCCTTCTATGGCTACACCTTC. This chain uses TRBV7-2 with TRBJ1-2; D not resolved. Germline lookup yields CDR1 SGHTA and CDR2 FQGNSA. V lost 5 bases to trimming and J lost 4 bases, with 11 bases between them. The CDR3 contains 13 residues.

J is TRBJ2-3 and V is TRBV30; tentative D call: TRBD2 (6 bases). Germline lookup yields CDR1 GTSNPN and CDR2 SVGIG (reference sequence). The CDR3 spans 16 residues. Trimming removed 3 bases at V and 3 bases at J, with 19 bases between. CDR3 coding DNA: TGTGCCTGGAGGTTGGGGGGTCCCGCTTCGACAGATACGCAGTATTTT. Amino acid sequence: CAWRLGGPASTDTQYF. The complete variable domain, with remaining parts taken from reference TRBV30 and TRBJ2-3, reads SQTIHQWPATLVQPVGSPLSLECTVEGTSNPNLYWYRQAAGRGLQLLFYSVGIGQISSEVPQNLSASRPQDRQFILSSKKLLLSDSGFYLCAWRLGGPASTDTQYFGPGTRLTVL.

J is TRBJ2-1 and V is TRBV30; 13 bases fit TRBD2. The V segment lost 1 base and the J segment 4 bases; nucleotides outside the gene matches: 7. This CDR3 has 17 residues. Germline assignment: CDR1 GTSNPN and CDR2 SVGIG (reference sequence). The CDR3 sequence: CAWSDAGGLAGYNEQFF. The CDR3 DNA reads TGTGCCTGGAGTGACGCTGGGGGACTAGCGGGGTACAATGAGCAGTTCTTC.

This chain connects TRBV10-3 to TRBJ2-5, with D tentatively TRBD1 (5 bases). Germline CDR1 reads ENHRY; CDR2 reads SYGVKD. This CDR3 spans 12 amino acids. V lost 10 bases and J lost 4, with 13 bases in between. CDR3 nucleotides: TGTGCCACGGGTAGGGGCGGAGAGACCCAGTACTTC. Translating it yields CATGRGGETQYF.

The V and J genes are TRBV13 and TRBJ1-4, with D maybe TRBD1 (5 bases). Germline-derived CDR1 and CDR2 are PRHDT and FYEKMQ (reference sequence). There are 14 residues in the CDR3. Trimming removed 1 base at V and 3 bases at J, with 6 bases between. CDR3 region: CASSLEGSNEKLFF. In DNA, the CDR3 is TGTGCCAGCAGCTTAGAGGGGTCTAATGAAAAACTGTTTTTT.

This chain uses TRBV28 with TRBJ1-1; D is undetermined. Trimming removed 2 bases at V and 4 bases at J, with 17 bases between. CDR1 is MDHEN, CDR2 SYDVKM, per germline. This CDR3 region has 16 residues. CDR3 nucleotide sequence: TGTGCCAGCAGTTTACCGGTCGTGACCGGGTCCACTGAAGCTTTCTTT. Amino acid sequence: CASSLPVVTGSTEAFF.

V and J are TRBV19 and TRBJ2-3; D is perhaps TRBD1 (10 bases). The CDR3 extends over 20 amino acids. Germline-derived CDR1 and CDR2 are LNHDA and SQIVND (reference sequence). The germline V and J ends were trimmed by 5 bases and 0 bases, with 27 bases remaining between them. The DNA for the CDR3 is TGTGCCAGTAGTCCCCCCGGGACAGGGGTGACTAGCGGTAGCACAGATACGCAGTATTTT. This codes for CASSPPGTGVTSGSTDTQYF. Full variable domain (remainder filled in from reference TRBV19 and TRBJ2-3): DGGITQSPKYLFRKEGQNVTLSCEQNLNHDAMYWYRQDPGQGLRLIYYSQIVNDFQKGDIAEGYSVSREKKESFPLTVTSAQKNPTAFYLCASSPPGTGVTSGSTDTQYFGPGTRLTVL.

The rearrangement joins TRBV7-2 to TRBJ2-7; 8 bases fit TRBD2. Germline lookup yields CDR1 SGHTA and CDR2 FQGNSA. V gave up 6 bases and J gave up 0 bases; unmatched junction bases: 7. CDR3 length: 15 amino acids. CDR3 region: CASSLSGGSSYEQYF. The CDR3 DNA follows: TGTGCCAGCAGTTTGAGCGGGGGAAGCTCCTACGAGCAGTACTTC.

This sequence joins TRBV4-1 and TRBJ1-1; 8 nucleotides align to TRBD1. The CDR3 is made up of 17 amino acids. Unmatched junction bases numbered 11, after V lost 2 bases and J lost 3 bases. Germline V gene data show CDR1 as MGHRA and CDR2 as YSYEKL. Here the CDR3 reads CASSQYYRGEGDTEAFF. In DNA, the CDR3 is TGCGCCAGCAGCCAATACTACAGGGGGGAAGGGGACACTGAAGCTTTCTTT.

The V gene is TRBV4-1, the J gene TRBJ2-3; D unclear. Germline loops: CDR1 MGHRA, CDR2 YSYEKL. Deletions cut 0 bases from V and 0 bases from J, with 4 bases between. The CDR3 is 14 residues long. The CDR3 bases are TGCGCCAGCAGCCAAGACCCGAGCACAGATACGCAGTATTTT. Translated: CASSQDPSTDTQYF.

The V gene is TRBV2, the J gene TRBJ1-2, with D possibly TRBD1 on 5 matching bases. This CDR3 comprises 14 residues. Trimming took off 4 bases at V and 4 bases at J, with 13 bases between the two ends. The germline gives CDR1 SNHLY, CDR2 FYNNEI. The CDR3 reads CASSVSGELYGYTF. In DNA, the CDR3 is TGTGCCAGCAGTGTATCGGGGGAGCTCTATGGCTACACCTTC.

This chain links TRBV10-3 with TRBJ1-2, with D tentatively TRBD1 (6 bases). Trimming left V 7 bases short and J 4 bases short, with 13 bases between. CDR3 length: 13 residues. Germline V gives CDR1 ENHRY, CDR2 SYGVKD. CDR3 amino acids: CAIMQGPSYGYTF. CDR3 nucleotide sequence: TGTGCCATCATGCAGGGGCCCAGCTATGGCTACACCTTC.

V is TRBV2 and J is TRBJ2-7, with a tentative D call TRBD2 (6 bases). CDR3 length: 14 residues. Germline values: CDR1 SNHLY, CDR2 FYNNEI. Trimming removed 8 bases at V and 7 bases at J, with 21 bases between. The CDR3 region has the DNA TGTGCCAGCGGCCAGACTAGGGCCCCCGGGGAGCAGTACTTC. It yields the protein CASGQTRAPGEQYF. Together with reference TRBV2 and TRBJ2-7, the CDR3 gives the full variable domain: EPEVTQTPSHQVTQMGQEVILRCVPISNHLYFYWYRQILGQKVEFLVSFYNNEISEKSEIFDDQFSVERPDGSNFTLKIRSTKLEDSAMYFCASGQTRAPGEQYFGPGTRLTVT.

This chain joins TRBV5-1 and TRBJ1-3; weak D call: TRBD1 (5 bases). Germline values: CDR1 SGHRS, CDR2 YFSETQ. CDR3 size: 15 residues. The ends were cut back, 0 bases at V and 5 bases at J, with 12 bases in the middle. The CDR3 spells CASSLAGAQRNTIYF. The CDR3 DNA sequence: TGCGCCAGCAGCTTGGCTGGGGCGCAGCGAAACACCATATATTTT.

The CDR3 DNA follows: TGTGCCAGCTTTAGACAGGGCGACCAGCTGGATACGCAGTATTTT. Translation: CASFRQGDQLDTQYF. The chain uses TRBV18 and TRBJ2-3; TRBD1 matches 7 bases. Germline V gene data show CDR1 as KGHSH and CDR2 as LQKENI. The CDR3 has 15 residues. Unmatched junction bases numbered 13, after V lost 7 bases and J lost 6 bases.

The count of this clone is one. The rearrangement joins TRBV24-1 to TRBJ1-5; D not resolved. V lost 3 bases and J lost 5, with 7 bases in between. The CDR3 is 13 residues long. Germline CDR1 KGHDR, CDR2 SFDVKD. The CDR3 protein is CATSDGGYQPQHF. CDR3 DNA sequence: TGTGCCACCAGTGATGGAGGGTATCAGCCCCAGCATTTT.

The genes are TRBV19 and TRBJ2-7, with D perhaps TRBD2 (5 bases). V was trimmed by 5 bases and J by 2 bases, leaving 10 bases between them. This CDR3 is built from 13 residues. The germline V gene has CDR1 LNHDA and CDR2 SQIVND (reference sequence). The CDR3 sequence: CASSRGKAYEQYF. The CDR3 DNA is TGTGCCAGTAGTCGGGGTAAGGCCTACGAGCAGTACTTC.

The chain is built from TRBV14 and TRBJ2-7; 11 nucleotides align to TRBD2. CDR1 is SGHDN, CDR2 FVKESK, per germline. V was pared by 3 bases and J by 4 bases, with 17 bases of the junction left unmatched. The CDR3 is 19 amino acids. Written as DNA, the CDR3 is TGTGCCAGCAGCCATTTTGGCGGTTCTAGCGGGGGGCATACATACGAGCAGTACTTC. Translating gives CASSHFGGSSGGHTYEQYF. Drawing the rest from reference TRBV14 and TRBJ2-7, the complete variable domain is EAGVTQFPSHSVIEKGQTVTLRCDPISGHDNLYWYRRVMGKEIKFLLHFVKESKQDESGMPNNRFLAERTGGTYSTLKVQPAELEDSGVYFCASSHFGGSSGGHTYEQYFGPGTRLTVT.

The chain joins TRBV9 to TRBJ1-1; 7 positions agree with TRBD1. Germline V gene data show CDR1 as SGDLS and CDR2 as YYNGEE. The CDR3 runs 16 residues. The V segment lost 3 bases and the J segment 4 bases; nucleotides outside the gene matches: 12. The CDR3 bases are TGTGCCAGCAGCGACAGCACAGGGGCCGACGGCACTGAAGCTTTCTTT. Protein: CASSDSTGADGTEAFF.

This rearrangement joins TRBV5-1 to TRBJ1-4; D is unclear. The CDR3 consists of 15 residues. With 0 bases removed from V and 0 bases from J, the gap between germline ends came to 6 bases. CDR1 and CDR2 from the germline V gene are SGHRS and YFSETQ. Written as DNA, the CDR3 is TGCGCCAGCAGCTTGGTGGGAGCAACTAATGAAAAACTGTTTTTT. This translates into CASSLVGATNEKLFF.

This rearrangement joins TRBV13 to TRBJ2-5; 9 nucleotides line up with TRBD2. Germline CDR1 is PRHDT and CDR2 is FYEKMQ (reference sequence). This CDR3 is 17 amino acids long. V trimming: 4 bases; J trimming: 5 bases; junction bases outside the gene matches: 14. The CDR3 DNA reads TGTGCCAGCAGCTCGCGGGGGGGCCGGGAAGTCGGCGAGACCCAGTACTTC. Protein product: CASSSRGGREVGETQYF. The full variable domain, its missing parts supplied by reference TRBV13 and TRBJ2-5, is AAGVIQSPRHLIKEKRETATLKCYPIPRHDTVYWYQQGPGQDPQFLISFYEKMQSDKGSIPDRFSAQQFSDYHSELNMSSLELGDSALYFCASSSRGGREVGETQYFGPGTRLLVL.

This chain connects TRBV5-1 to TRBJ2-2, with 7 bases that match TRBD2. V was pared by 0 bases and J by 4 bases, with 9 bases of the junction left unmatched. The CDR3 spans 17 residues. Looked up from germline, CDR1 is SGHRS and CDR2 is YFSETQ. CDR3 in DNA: TGCGCCAGCAGCTTGGTGGCCCAAGGGAGGGGCACCGGGGAGCTGTTTTTT. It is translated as CASSLVAQGRGTGELFF.

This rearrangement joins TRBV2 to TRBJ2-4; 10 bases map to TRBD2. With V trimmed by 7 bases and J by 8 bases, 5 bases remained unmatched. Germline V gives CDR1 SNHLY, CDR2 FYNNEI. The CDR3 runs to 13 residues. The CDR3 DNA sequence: TGTGCCAGCATTAGCGGGGGGTCGGACATTCAGTACTTC. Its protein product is CASISGGSDIQYF.

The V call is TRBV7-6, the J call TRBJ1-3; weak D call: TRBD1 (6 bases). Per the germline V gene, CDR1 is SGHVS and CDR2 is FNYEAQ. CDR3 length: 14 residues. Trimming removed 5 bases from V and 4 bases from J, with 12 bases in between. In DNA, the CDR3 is TGTGCCAGCAGCCGGGAAGACAGGGGAAACACCATATATTTT. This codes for CASSREDRGNTIYF.

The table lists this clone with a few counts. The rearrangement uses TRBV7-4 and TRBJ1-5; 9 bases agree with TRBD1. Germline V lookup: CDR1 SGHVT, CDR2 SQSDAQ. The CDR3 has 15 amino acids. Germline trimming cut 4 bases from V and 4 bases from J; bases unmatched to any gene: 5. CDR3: CASSWGTGRNQPQHF. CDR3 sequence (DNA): TGTGCCAGCAGCTGGGGGACAGGGCGGAATCAGCCCCAGCATTTT. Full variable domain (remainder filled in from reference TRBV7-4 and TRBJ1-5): GAGVSQSPRYKVAKRGRDVALRCDSISGHVTLYWYRQTLGQGSEVLTYSQSDAQRDKSGRPSGRFSAERPERSVSTLKIQRTEQGDSAVYLCASSWGTGRNQPQHFGDGTRLSIL.

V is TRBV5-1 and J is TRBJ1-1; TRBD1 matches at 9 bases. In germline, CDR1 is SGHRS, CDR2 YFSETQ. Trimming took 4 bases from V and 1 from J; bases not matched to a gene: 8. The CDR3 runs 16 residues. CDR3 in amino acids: CASSPTGGGRNTEAFF. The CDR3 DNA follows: TGCGCCAGCAGCCCGACAGGGGGGGGACGGAACACTGAAGCTTTCTTT.

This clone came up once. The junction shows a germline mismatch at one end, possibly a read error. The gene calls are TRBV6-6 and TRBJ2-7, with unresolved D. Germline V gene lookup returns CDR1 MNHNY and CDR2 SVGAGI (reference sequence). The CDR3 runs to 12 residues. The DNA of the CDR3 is TGTGCCAGCAGTTACCCCCCCTATGAGCAGTACTTC. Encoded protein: CASSYPPYEQYF.

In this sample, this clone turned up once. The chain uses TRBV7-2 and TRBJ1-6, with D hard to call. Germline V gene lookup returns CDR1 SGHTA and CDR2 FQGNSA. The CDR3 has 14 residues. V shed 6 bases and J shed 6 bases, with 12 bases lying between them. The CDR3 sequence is CASSRELPNSPLHF. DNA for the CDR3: TGTGCCAGCAGTCGGGAACTTCCTAATTCACCCCTCCACTTT.

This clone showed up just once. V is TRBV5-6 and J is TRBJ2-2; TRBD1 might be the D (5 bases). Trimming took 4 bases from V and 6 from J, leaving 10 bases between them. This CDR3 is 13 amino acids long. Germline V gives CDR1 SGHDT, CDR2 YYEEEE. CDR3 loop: CASSPTGPGELFF. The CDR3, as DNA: TGTGCCAGCAGCCCTACAGGACCCGGGGAGCTGTTTTTT.

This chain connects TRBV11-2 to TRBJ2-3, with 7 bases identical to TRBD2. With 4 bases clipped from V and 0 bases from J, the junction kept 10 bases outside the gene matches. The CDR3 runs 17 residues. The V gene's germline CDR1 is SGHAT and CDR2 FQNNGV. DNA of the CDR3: TGTGCCAGCAGCTACCGGACTAGGCCATCTAGCACAGATACGCAGTATTTT. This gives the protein CASSYRTRPSSTDTQYF.